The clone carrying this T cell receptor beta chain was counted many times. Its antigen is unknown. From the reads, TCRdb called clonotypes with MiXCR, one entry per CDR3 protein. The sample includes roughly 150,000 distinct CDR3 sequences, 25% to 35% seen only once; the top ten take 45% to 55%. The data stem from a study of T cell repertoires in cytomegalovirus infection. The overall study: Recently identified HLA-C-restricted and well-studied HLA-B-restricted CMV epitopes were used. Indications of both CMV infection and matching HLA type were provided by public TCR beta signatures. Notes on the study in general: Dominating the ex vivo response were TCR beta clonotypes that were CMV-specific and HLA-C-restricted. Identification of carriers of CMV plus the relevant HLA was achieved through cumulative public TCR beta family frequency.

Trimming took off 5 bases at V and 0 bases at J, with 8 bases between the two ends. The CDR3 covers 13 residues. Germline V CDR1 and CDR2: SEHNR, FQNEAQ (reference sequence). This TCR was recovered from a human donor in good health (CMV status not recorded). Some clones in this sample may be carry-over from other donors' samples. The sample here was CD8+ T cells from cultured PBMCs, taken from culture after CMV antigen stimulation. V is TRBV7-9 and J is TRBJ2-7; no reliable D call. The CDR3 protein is CASSPTSSYEQYF. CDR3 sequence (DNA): TGTGCCAGCAGCCCTACAAGCTCCTACGAGCAGTACTTC.